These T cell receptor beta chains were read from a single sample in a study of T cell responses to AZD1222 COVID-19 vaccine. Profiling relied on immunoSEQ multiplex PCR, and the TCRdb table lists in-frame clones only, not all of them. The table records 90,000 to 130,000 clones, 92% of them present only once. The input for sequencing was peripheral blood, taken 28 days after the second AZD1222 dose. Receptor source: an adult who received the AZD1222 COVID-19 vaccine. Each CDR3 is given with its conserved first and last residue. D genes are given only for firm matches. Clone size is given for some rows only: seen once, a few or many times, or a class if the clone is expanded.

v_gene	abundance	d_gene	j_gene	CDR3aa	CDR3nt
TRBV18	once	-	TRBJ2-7	CASSPQPGGPYEQYF	TGTGCCAGCTCGCCGCAGCCTGGGGGCCCCTACGAGCAGTACTTC
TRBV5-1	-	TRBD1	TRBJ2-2	CASSSIRDRGNTGELFF	TGCGCCAGCAGCTCTATCCGGGACAGGGGGAACACCGGGGAGCTGTTTTTT
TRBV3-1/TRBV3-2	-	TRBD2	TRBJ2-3	CASSPSGDTQYF	TGTGCCAGCAGCCCTAGCGGGGATACGCAGTATTTT
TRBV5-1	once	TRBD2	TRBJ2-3	CASSLELAGAGTDTQYF	TGCGCCAGCAGCTTGGAACTAGCGGGGGCCGGCACAGATACGCAGTATTTT
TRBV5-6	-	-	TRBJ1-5	CASSQGYQRNQPQHF	TGTGCCAGCAGCCAGGGTTACCAAAGGAATCAGCCCCAGCATTTT
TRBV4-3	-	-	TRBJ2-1	CASSQVAAASYNEQFF	TGCGCCAGCAGCCAAGTAGCGGCGGCGAGCTACAATGAGCAGTTCTTC
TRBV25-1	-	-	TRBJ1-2	CASSYGLDGYTF	TGTGCCAGCAGCTATGGGTTAGATGGCTACACCTTC
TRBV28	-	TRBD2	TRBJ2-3	CASSPGGGGQSDTQYF	TGTGCCAGCAGCCCGGGCGGGGGGGGCCAATCAGATACGCAGTATTTT
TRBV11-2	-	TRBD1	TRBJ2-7	CASSFGTGSYEQYF	TGTGCCAGCAGCTTCGGGACAGGGTCCTACGAGCAGTACTTC
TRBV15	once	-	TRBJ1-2	CATSRDSSGLYGYTF	TGTGCCACCAGCAGAGACTCGTCGGGACTTTATGGCTACACCTTC
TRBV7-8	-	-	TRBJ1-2	CASSLTGYGYTF	TGTGCCAGCAGCTTAACAGGCTATGGCTACACCTTC
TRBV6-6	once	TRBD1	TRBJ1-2	CASSNEGQGNYGYTF	TGTGCCAGCAGTAACGAGGGACAGGGTAACTATGGCTACACCTTC
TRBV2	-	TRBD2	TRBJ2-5	CASMSGGGNLAQYF	TGTGCCAGCATGAGCGGGGGGGGAAATTTGGCCCAGTACTTC
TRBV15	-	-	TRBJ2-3	CATSRDLGTDTQYF	TGTGCCACCAGCAGGGACCTAGGCACAGATACGCAGTATTTT
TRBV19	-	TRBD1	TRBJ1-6	CASSPQGAGDSPLHF	TGTGCCAGTAGCCCACAGGGGGCGGGAGATTCACCCCTCCACTTT
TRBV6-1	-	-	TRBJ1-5	CASSEGGLQPFPQHF	TGTGCCAGCAGTGAAGGCGGTCTCCAGCCATTTCCCCAGCATTTT
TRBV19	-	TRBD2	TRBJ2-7	CASSSSGGPYEQYF	TGTGCCAGTAGCAGTAGCGGGGGTCCCTACGAGCAGTACTTC
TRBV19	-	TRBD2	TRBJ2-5	CASRLAGDGETQYF	TGTGCCAGTCGACTAGCGGGGGATGGAGAGACCCAGTACTTC